These 17 T cell receptor beta chains share one sample of origin, sequenced in a study of monozygotic twins with inflammatory bowel disease. TCRdb reworked the 5' RACE reads into one entry per CDR3 protein, no DNA. The sample table sets out 140,000 to 150,000 distinct CDR3 sequences. Sequencing used blood. These receptors all stem from a human donor with ulcerative colitis or Crohn's disease, or a healthy co-twin of an affected twin (not recorded which).

The chain couples TRBV4-2 to TRBJ2-5; TCRdb indicates TRBD1, and absent DNA this call remains unverified. The germline gives CDR1 LGHNA, CDR2 YNFKEQ. There are 13 residues in the CDR3. The CDR3 reads CASSARAWETQYF.

V and J are TRBV4-1 and TRBJ2-5. Germline V gene sequence: CDR1 MGHRA, CDR2 YSYEKL. The CDR3 is 14 amino acids. The CDR3 is CASSQEVEEETQYF.

J is TRBJ2-2 and V is TRBV20-1; TCRdb returns TRBD2, unconfirmable since there is no DNA. Germline V gene sequence: CDR1 DFQATT, CDR2 SNEGSKA (reference sequence). The CDR3 contains 17 residues. The CDR3 sequence: CSARGPKLAGGTGELFF.

J is TRBJ1-5 and V is TRBV2. Germline V gene lookup returns CDR1 SNHLY and CDR2 FYNNEI. The CDR3 runs to 14 residues. Here the CDR3 reads CASSEPGLRQPQHF.

The gene calls are TRBV6-6 and TRBJ1-5. The CDR3 is 13 amino acids. Germline values: CDR1 MNHNY, CDR2 SVGAGI (reference sequence). CDR3: CASSLGINQPQHF.

The rearrangement joins TRBV6-1 to TRBJ1-5. This CDR3 region has 17 residues. Germline CDR1 is MNHNS and CDR2 is SASEGT. The CDR3 region is CASSARRRSDSNQPQHF.

The CDR3 is CASTLSGTEAFF. The V gene is TRBV7-2, the J gene TRBJ1-1. The CDR3 runs 12 residues. Looked up from germline, CDR1 is SGHTA and CDR2 is FQGNSA. Combining the CDR3 with reference TRBV7-2 and TRBJ1-1 gives the whole variable domain GAGVSQSPSNKVTEKGKDVELRCDPISGHTALYWYRQSLGQGLEFLIYFQGNSAPDKSGLPSDRFSAERTGGSVSTLTIQRTQQEDSAVYLCASTLSGTEAFFGQGTRLTVV.

The chain couples TRBV5-1 to TRBJ2-7; without DNA, the TCRdb call of TRBD1 cannot be checked. Germline values: CDR1 SGHRS, CDR2 YFSETQ. This CDR3 comprises 14 residues. The CDR3 spells CASSLGQGPYEQYF.

The V call is TRBV9, the J call TRBJ2-7; the TRBD2 assignment by TCRdb is unverifiable without DNA. The CDR3 extends over 14 amino acids. Per germline, CDR1 SGDLS and CDR2 YYNGEE. CDR3 sequence: CASSVELAGAEQYF.

V gene TRBV7-9 combines with J gene TRBJ1-1. This CDR3 comprises 13 residues. Germline CDR1 reads SEHNR; CDR2 reads FQNEAQ (reference sequence). The CDR3 loop is CASSWDKNTEAFF.

This chain connects TRBV5-1 to TRBJ2-3; absent DNA, TCRdb's TRBD1 call cannot be checked. Germline V gives CDR1 SGHRS, CDR2 YFSETQ. This CDR3 region has 13 residues. CDR3 in amino acids: CATARGGSDTQYF.

The genes are TRBV2 and TRBJ2-7; TCRdb returns TRBD1, unconfirmable since there is no DNA. The CDR3 length is 14 residues. Germline V gene sequence: CDR1 SNHLY, CDR2 FYNNEI. The CDR3 sequence: CASGKGTGTYEQYF.

This chain links TRBV4-3 with TRBJ1-5. The CDR3 extends over 18 amino acids. CDR1 is LGHNA, CDR2 YSLEER, per germline. The CDR3 reads CASSQDRQDGYSNQPQHF.

This sequence joins TRBV5-5 and TRBJ2-1. The CDR3 is made up of 16 amino acids. CDR1 SGHKS and CDR2 YYEKEE come from the germline V gene (reference sequence). The CDR3: CASSPRPDLSYNEQFF.

This chain connects TRBV12-3 or TRBV12-4 to TRBJ1-2. This CDR3 region has 13 residues. CDR3 protein: CASSHGDNYGYTF.

This sequence joins TRBV6-2 or TRBV6-3 and TRBJ2-6. Germline CDR1 reads MNHEY; CDR2 reads SVGEGT. The CDR3 contains 16 residues. CDR3 in amino acids: CASSAYLGPGANVLTF.

The J gene is TRBJ1-1, the V gene TRBV7-9. Looked up from germline, CDR1 is SEHNR and CDR2 is FQNEAQ (reference sequence). This CDR3 is built from 13 residues. Here the CDR3 reads CASRTTADTEAFF.